This TCR beta chain is from a study of T cell repertoires in cytomegalovirus infection. Background on the study: In public TCR beta signatures, there were indications of both CMV infection and matching HLA type. Overall study findings and caveats: Based on cumulative public TCR beta family frequency, carriers of CMV plus the relevant HLA were identified. The ex vivo response was dominated by HLA-C-restricted CMV-specific TCR beta clonotypes.

Trimming cost V 5 bases and J 1 base, with 14 bases left between them. This CDR3 spans 15 amino acids. Germline values: CDR1 SGHTA, CDR2 FQGNSA. TCRdb used MiXCR to reprocess the reads, holding one entry per CDR3 protein. The sample has hundreds of thousands of distinct CDR3 sequences, 20% to 25% seen once; the top ten hold roughly 8%. In regard to this clonotype: Its cognate antigen is unknown.

This sequence was found in a human donor in good health (CMV status not recorded). Some clones in this sample may be carry-over from other donors' samples. The sample taken for sequencing was CD8+ T cells from PBMCs. The rearrangement links TRBV7-2 to TRBJ1-1; no clear D gene. The CDR3 region is CASSPRAGGNTEAFF. The DNA of the CDR3 is TGTGCCAGCAGCCCACGGGCAGGTGGGAACACTGAAGCTTTCTTT.